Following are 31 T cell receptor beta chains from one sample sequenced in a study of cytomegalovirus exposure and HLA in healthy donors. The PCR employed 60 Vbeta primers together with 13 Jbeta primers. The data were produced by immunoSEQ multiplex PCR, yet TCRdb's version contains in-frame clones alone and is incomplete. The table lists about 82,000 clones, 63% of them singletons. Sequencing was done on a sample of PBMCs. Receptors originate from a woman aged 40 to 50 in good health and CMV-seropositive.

The CDR3 sequence: CASSLDLGRRELEQYF. CDR3 DNA sequence: TGTGCCAGCAGCTTGGACTTAGGACGCAGGGAATTAGAGCAGTACTTC. The rearrangement joins TRBV5-5 to TRBJ2-7, with a possible D match to TRBD1 (5 bases). The CDR3 length is 16 residues. Germline-derived CDR1 and CDR2 are SGHKS and YYEKEE (reference sequence). Trimming removed 0 bases at V and 7 bases at J, with 20 bases between.

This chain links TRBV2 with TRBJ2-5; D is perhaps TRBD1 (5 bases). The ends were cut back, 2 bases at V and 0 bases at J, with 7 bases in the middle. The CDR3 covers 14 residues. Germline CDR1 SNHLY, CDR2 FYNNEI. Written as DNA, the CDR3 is TGTGCCAGCAGTGAAAGGACAAACCAAGAGACCCAGTACTTC. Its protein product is CASSERTNQETQYF. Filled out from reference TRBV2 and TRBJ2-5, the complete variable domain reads EPEVTQTPSHQVTQMGQEVILRCVPISNHLYFYWYRQILGQKVEFLVSFYNNEISEKSEIFDDQFSVERPDGSNFTLKIRSTKLEDSAMYFCASSERTNQETQYFGPGTRLLVL.

Written as DNA, the CDR3 is TGTGCCAGCAGTACGGGACATTCCTATGGCTACACCTTC. This gives the protein CASSTGHSYGYTF. This chain connects TRBV27 to TRBJ1-2; TRBD1 is a possible D gene (6 bases). The CDR3 spans 13 residues. Per the germline V gene, CDR1 is MNHEY and CDR2 is SMNVEV (reference sequence). V was clipped by 5 bases and J by 4 bases, with 11 bases between them.

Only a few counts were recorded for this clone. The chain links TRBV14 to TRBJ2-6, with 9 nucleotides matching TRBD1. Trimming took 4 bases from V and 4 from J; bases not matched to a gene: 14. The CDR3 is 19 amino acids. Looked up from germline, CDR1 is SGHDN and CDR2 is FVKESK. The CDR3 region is CASSLRWDRAFLGANVLTF. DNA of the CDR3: TGTGCCAGCAGCCTGAGATGGGACAGGGCCTTTTTGGGGGCCAACGTCCTGACTTTC.

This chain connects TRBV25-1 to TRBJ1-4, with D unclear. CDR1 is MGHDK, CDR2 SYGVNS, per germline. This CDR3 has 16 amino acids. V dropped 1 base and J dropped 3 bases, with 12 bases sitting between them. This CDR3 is CASSEWRVSANEKLFF. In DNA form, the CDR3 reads TGTGCCAGCAGTGAATGGAGGGTATCCGCTAATGAAAAACTGTTTTTT.

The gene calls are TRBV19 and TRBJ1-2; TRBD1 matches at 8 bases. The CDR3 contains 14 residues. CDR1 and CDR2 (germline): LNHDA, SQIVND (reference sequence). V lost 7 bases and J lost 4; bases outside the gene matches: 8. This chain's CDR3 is CASKWTGMSYGYTF. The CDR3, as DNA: TGTGCCAGTAAGTGGACAGGGATGAGCTATGGCTACACCTTC.

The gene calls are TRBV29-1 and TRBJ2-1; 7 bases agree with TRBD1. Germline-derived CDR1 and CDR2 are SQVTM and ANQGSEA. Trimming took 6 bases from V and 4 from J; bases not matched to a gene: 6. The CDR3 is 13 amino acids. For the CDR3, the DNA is TGCAGCGTGCGAGACAGGGTGTACAATGAGCAGTTCTTC. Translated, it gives CSVRDRVYNEQFF.

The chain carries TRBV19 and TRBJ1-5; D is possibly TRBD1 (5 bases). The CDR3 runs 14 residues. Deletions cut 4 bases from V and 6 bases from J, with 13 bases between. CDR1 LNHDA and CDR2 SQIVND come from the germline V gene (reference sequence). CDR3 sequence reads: CASSTSGSGQPQHF. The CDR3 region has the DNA TGTGCCAGTAGTACTTCAGGGTCGGGTCAGCCCCAGCATTTT.

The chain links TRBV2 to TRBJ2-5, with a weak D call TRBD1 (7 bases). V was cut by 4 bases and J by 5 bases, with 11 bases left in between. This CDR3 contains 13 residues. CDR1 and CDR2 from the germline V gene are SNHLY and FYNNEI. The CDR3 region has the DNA TGTGCCAGCAGTGTGACAGGGAGGGAGACCCAGTACTTC. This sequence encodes CASSVTGRETQYF.

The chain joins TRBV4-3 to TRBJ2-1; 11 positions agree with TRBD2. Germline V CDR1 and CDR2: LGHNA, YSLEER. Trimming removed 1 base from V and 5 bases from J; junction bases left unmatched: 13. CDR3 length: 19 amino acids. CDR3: CASSQVWGSGRVVNNEQFF. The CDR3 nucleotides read TGCGCCAGCAGCCAAGTTTGGGGTAGCGGGAGGGTAGTGAACAATGAGCAGTTCTTC.

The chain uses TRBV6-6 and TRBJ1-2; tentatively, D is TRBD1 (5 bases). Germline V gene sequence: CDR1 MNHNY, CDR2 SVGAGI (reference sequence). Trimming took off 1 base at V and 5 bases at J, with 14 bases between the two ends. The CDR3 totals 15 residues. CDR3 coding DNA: TGTGCCAGCAGTTACTTCCAGGGCACGGCTTATGGCTACACCTTC. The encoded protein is CASSYFQGTAYGYTF.

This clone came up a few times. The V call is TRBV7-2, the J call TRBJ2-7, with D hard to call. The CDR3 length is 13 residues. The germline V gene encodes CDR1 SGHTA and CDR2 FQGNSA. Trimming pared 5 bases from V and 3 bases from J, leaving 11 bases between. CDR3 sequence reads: CASSQTRGYEQYF. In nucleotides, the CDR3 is TGTGCCAGCAGCCAGACTCGCGGCTACGAGCAGTACTTC. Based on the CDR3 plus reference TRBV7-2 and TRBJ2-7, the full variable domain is GAGVSQSPSNKVTEKGKDVELRCDPISGHTALYWYRQSLGQGLEFLIYFQGNSAPDKSGLPSDRFSAERTGGSVSTLTIQRTQQEDSAVYLCASSQTRGYEQYFGPGTRLTVT.

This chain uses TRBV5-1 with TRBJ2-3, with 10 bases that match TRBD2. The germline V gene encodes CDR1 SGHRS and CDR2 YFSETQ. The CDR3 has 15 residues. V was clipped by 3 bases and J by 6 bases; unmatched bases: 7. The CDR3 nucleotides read TGCGCCAGCAGCTCCAGCGGGAGGGCCGAGGATACGCAGTATTTT. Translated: CASSSSGRAEDTQYF.

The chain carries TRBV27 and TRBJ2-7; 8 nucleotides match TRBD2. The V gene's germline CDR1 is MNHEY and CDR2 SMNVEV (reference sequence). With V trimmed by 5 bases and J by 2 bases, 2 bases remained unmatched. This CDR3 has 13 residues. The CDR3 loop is CASSPAGAYEQYF. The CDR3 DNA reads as TGTGCCAGCAGTCCAGCGGGAGCCTACGAGCAGTACTTC.

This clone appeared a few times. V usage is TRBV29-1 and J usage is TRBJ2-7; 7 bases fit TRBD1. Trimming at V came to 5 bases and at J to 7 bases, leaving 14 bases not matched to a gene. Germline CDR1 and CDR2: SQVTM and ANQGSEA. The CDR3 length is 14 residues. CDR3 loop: CSVQGDRQQYEQYF. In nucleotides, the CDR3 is TGCAGCGTTCAGGGGGACAGACAACAGTATGAGCAGTACTTC.

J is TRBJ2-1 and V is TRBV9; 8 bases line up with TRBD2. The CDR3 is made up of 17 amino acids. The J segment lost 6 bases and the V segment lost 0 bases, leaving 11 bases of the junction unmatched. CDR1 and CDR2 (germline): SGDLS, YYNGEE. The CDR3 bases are TGTGCCAGCAGCGTAGATTCCTTGGCTAGCGGGCTCAATGAGCAGTTCTTC. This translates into CASSVDSLASGLNEQFF.

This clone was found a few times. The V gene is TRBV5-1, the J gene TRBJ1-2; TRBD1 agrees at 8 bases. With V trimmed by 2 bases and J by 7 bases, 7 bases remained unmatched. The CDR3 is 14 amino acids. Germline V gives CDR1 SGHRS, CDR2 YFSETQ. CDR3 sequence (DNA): TGCGCCAGCAGCTTCGGGCAGGGGGCTTCTGGCTACACCTTC. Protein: CASSFGQGASGYTF.

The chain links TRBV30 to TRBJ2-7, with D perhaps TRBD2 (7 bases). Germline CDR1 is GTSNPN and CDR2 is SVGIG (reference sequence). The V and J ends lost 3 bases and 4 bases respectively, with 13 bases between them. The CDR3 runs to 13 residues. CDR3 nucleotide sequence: TGTGCCTGGAGGAGGGGGGGAAGATACGAGCAGTACTTC. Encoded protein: CAWRRGGRYEQYF. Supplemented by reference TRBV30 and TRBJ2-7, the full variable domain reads SQTIHQWPATLVQPVGSPLSLECTVEGTSNPNLYWYRQAAGRGLQLLFYSVGIGQISSEVPQNLSASRPQDRQFILSSKKLLLSDSGFYLCAWRRGGRYEQYFGPGTRLTVT.

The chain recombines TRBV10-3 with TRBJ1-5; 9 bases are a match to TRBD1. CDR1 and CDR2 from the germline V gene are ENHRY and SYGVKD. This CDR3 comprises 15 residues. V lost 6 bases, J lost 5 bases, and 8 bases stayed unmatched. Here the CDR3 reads CAISQGTGTYQPQHF. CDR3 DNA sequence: TGTGCCATCAGCCAGGGGACAGGGACTTATCAGCCCCAGCATTTT.

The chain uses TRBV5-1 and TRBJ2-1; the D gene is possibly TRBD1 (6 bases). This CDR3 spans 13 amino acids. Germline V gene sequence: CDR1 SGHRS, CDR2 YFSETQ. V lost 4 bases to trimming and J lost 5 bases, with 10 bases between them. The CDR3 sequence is CASSRDNNNEQFF. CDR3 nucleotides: TGCGCCAGCAGCCGGGACAATAACAATGAGCAGTTCTTC. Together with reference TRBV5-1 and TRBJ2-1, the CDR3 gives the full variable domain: KAGVTQTPRYLIKTRGQQVTLSCSPISGHRSVSWYQQTPGQGLQFLFEYFSETQRNKGNFPGRFSGRQFSNSRSEMNVSTLELGDSALYLCASSRDNNNEQFFGPGTRLTVL.

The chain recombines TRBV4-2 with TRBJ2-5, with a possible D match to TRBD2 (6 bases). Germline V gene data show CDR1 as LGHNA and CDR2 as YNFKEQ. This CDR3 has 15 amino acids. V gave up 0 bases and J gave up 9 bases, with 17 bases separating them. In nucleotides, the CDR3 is TGTGCCAGCAGCCAAGAGGCTAGCGCCCGAGGGGCCCAGTACTTC. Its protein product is CASSQEASARGAQYF.

CDR3 in amino acids: CASRRGGSNQPQHF. For the CDR3, the DNA is TGTGCCAGTAGGAGAGGTGGTAGCAATCAGCCCCAGCATTTT. This chain uses TRBV19 with TRBJ1-5; D remains unclear. This CDR3 has 14 amino acids. The V gene's germline CDR1 is LNHDA and CDR2 SQIVND (reference sequence). Deletions cut 6 bases from V and 0 bases from J, with 9 bases between.

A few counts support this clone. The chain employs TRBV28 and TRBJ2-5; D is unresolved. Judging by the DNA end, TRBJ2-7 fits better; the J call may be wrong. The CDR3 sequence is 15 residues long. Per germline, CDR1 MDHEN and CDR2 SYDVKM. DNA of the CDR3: TGTGCCAGCAGTTTCATCCCCGCTACCTCCTACGAGCAGTACTTC. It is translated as CASSFIPATSYEQYF.

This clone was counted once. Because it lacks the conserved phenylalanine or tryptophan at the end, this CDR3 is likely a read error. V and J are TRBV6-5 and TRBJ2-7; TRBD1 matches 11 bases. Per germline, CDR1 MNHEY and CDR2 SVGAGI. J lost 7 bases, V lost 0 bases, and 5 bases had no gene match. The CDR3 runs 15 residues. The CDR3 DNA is TGTGCCAGCAGTTACTCCGGACAGGGGGCCCGAGAGCAGTACCTC. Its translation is CASSYSGQGAREQYL.

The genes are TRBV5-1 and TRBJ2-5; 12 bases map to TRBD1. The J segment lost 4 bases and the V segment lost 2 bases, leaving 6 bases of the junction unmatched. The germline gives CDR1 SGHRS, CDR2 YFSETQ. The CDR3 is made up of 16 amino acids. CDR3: CASSFPGTGGGETQYF. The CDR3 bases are TGCGCCAGCAGCTTCCCCGGGACAGGGGGCGGAGAGACCCAGTACTTC.

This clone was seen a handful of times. CDR3 sequence reads: CASSTGQGGSNQPQHF. CDR3 bases: TGCGCCAGCAGCACGGGACAGGGCGGTAGCAATCAGCCCCAGCATTTT. The chain joins TRBV5-1 to TRBJ1-5; 9 positions match TRBD1. The CDR3 is 16 amino acids. Germline-derived CDR1 and CDR2 are SGHRS and YFSETQ. With 4 bases clipped from V and 0 bases from J, the junction kept 5 bases outside the gene matches.

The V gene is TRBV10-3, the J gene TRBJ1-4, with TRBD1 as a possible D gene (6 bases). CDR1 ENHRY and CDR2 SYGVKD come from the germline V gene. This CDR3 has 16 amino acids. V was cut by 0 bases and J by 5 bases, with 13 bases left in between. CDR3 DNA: TGTGCCATCAGTGAGTCCCCGGACAGTAAAAATGAAAAACTGTTTTTT. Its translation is CAISESPDSKNEKLFF.

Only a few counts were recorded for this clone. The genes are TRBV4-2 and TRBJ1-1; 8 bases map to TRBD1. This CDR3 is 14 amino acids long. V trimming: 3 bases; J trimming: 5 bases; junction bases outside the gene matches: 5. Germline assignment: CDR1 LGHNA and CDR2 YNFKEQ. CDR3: CASSQPGQETEAFF. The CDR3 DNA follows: TGTGCCAGCAGCCAGCCGGGACAGGAGACTGAAGCTTTCTTT.

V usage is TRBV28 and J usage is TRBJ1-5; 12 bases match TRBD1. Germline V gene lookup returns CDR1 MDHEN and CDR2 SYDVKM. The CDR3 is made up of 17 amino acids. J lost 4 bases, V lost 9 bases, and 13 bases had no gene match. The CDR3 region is CASSGTGGPGRNQPQHF. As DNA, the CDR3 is TGTGCCAGTTCCGGGACAGGGGGCCCCGGGCGGAATCAGCCCCAGCATTTT.

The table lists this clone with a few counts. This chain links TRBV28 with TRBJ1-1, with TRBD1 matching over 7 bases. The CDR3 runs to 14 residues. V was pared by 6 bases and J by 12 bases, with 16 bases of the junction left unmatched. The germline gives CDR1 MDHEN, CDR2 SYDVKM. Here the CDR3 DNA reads TGTGCCAGCAGGAAGTTTGGGGACAGTTACTTTCCTTTCTTT. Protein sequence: CASRKFGDSYFPFF.

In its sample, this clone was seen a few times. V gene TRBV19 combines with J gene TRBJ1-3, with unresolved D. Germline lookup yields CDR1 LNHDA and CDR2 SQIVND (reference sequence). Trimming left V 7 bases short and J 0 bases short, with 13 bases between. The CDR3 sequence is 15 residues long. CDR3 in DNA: TGTGCCAGTACCCCGACTGAGGACTCTGGAAACACCATATATTTT. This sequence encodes CASTPTEDSGNTIYF.